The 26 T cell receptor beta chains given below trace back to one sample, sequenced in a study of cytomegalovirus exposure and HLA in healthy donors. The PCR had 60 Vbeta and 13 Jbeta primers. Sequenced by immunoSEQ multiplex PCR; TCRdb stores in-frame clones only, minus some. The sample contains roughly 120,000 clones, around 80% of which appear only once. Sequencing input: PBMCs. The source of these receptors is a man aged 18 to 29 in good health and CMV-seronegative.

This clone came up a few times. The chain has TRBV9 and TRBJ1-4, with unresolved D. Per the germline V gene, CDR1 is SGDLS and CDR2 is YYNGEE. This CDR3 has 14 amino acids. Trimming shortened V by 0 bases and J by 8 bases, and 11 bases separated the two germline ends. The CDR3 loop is CASSVGPRKEKLFF. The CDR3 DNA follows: TGTGCCAGCAGCGTAGGACCCAGGAAGGAAAAACTGTTTTTT.

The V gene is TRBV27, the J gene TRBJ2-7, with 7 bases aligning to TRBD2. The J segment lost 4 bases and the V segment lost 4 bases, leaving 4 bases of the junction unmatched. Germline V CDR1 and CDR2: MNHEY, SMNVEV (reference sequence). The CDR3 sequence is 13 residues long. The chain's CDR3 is CASSSGLFYEQYF. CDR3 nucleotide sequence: TGTGCCAGCAGTTCGGGACTATTTTACGAGCAGTACTTC.

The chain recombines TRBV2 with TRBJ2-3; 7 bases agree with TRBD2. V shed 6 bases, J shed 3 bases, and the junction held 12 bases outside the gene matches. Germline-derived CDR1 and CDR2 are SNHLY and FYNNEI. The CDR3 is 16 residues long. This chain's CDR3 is CASRGVWGRGTDTQYF. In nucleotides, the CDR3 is TGTGCCAGCAGGGGAGTGTGGGGGAGGGGTACAGATACGCAGTATTTT.

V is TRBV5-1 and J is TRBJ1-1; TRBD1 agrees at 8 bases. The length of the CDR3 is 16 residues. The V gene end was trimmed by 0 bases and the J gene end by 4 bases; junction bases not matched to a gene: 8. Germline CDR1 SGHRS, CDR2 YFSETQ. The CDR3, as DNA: TGCGCCAGCAGCTTGGCGTCAGGGGGCTCCACCACTGAAGCTTTCTTT. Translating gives CASSLASGGSTTEAFF.

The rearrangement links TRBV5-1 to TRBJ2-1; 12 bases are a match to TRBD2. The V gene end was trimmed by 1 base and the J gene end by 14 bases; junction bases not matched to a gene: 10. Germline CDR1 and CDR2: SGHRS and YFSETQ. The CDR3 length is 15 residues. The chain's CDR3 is CASSLISLAGGNEFF. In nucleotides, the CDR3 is TGCGCCAGCAGCTTGATTTCACTAGCGGGAGGTAATGAGTTCTTC.

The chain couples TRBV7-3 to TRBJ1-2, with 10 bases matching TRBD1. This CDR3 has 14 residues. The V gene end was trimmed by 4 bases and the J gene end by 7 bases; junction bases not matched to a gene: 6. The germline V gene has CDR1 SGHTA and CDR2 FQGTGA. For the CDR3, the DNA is TGTGCCAGCAGCTCGACAGGGGGCGCCGGTGGCTACACCTTC. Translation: CASSSTGGAGGYTF.

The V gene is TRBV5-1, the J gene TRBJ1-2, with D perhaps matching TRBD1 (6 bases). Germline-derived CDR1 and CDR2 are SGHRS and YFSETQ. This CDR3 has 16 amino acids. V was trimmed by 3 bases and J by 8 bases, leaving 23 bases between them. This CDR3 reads CASSSDTGSRFSGYTF. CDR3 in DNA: TGCGCCAGCAGCTCGGATACAGGGTCCCGTTTTTCCGGCTACACCTTC.

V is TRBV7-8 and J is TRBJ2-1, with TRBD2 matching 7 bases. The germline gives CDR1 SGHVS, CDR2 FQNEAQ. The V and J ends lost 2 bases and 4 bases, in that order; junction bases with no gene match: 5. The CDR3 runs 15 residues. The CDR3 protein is CASSLRLAEYNEQFF. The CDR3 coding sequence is TGTGCCAGCAGCTTACGCCTAGCGGAATACAATGAGCAGTTCTTC.

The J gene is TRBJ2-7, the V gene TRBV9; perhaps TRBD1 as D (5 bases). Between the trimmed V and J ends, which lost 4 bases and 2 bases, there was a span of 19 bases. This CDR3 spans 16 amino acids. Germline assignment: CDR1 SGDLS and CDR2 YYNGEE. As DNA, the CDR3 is TGTGCCAGCAGCACCCGTGACAGTCCGAAAACCTACGAGCAGTACGTC. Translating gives CASSTRDSPKTYEQYV.

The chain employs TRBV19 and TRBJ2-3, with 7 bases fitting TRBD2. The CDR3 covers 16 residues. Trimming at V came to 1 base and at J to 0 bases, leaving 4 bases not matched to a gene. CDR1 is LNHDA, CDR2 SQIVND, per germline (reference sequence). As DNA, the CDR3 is TGTGCCAGTAGTATAGGACTAGCCTCTAGCACAGATACGCAGTATTTT. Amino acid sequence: CASSIGLASSTDTQYF. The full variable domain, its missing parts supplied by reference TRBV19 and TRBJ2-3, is DGGITQSPKYLFRKEGQNVTLSCEQNLNHDAMYWYRQDPGQGLRLIYYSQIVNDFQKGDIAEGYSVSREKKESFPLTVTSAQKNPTAFYLCASSIGLASSTDTQYFGPGTRLTVL.

Here the CDR3 DNA reads TGTGCCAGTAAAGTGCAGGAAAATTCACCCCTCCACTTT. As protein: CASKVQENSPLHF. The V and J genes are TRBV19 and TRBJ1-6; D ambiguous. CDR1 and CDR2 from the germline V gene are LNHDA and SQIVND (reference sequence). The CDR3 is made up of 13 amino acids. V was shortened by 7 bases and J by 7 bases, with 11 bases between the two germline ends. The full variable domain, rest sourced from reference TRBV19 and TRBJ1-6, is DGGITQSPKYLFRKEGQNVTLSCEQNLNHDAMYWYRQDPGQGLRLIYYSQIVNDFQKGDIAEGYSVSREKKESFPLTVTSAQKNPTAFYLCASKVQENSPLHFGNGTRLTVT.

For the CDR3, the DNA is TGTGCCAGCAGTTCAGGTCCCAATCAGCCCCAGCATTTT. It codes for CASSSGPNQPQHF. This chain connects TRBV6-5 to TRBJ1-5; D remains ambiguous. From germline, CDR1 is MNHEY and CDR2 SVGAGI. The ends were cut back, 4 bases at V and 3 bases at J, with 7 bases in the middle. This CDR3 comprises 13 residues.

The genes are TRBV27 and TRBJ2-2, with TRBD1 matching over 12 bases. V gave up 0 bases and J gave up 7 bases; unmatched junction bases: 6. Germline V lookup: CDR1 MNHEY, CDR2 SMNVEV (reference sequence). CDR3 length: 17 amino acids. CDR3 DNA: TGTGCCAGCAGTTTATCCCCGGGACAGGGGGCGGTCGGGGAGCTGTTTTTT. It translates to CASSLSPGQGAVGELFF.

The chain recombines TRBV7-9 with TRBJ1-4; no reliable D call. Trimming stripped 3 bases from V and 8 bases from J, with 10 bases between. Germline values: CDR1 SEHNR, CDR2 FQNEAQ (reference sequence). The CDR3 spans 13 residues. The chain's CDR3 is CASSFGGREKLFF. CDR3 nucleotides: TGTGCCAGCAGCTTCGGTGGGAGAGAAAAACTGTTTTTT.

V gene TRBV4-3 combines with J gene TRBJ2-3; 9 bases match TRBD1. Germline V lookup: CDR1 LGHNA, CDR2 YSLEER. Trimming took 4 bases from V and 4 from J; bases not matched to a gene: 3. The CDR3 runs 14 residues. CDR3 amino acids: CASSLQGAPDTQYF. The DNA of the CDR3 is TGCGCCAGCAGCCTACAGGGGGCGCCAGATACGCAGTATTTT.

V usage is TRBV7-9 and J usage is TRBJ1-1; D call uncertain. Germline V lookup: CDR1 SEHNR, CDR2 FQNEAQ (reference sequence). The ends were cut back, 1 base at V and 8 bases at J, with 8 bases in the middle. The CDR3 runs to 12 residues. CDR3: CASSLGGGEAFF. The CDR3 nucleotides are TGTGCCAGCAGCTTAGGAGGTGGGGAAGCTTTCTTT.

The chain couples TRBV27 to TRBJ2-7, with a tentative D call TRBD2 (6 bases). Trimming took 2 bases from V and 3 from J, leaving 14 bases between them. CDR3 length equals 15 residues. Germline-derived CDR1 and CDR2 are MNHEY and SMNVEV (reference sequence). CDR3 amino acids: CASSLRRVSSYEQYF. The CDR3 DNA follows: TGTGCCAGCAGTTTAAGGAGGGTTTCGAGCTACGAGCAGTACTTC.

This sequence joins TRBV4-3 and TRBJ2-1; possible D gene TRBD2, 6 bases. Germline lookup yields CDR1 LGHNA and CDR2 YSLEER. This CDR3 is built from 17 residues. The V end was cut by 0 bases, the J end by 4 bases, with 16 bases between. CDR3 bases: TGCGCCAGCAGCCAAGAAGGAGGGACCTCGATATACAATGAGCAGTTCTTC. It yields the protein CASSQEGGTSIYNEQFF.

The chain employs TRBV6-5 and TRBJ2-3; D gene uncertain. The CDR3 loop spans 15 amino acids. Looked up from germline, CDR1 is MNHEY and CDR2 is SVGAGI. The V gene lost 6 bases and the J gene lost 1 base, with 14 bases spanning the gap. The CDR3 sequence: CASRHRPTGTDTQYF. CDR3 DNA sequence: TGTGCCAGCAGACATAGACCAACAGGCACAGATACGCAGTATTTT.

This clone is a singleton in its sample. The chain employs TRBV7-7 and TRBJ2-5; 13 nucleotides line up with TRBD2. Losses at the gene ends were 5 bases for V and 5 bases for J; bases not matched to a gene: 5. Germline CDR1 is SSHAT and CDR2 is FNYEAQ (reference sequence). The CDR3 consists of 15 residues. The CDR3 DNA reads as TGTGCCAGCAGCAGCGGGACTAGCGGGACGGAGACCCAGTACTTC. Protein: CASSSGTSGTETQYF.

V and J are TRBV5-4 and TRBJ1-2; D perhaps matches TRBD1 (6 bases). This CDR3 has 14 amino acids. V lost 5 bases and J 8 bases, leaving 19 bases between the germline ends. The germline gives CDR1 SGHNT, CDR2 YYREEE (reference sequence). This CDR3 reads CASRHRTDNRGYTF. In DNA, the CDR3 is TGTGCCAGCAGGCATAGGACAGACAATAGGGGCTACACCTTC.

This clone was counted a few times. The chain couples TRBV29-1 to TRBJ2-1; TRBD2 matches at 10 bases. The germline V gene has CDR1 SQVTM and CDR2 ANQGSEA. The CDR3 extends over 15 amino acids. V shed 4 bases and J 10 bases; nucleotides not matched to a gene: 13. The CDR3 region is CSVGGLSGRQWEQFF. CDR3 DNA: TGCAGCGTTGGAGGTCTTAGCGGGAGGCAGTGGGAGCAGTTCTTC.

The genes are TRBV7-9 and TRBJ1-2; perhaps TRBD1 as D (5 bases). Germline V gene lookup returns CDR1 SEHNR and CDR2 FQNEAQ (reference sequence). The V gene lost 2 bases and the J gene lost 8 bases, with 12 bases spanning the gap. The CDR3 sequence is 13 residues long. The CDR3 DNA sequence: TGTGCCAGCAGCTTACAGGGCCCGTGGGGCTACACCTTC. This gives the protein CASSLQGPWGYTF.

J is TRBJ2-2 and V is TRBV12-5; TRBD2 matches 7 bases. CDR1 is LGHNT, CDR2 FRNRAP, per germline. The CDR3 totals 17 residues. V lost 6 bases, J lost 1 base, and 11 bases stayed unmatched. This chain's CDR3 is CASGLQNSGWNTGELFF. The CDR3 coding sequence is TGTGCTAGTGGCTTGCAAAATAGCGGGTGGAACACCGGGGAGCTGTTTTTT.

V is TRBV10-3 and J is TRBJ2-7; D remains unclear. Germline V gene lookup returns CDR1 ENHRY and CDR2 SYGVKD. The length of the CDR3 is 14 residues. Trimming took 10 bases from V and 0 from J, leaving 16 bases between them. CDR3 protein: CATLQTSNSYEQYF. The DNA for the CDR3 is TGTGCCACACTTCAGACAAGCAACTCCTACGAGCAGTACTTC.

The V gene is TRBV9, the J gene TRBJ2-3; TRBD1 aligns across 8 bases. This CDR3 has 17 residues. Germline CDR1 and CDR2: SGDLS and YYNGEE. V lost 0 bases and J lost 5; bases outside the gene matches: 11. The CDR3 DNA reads TGTGCCAGCAGCGTAGCCGTCGGGACAGGTCTGTTAGATACGCAGTATTTT. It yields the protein CASSVAVGTGLLDTQYF.